The 13 T cell receptor beta chains below were found in one sample sequenced in a study of blood T cell repertoires in COVID-19. Measured with immunoSEQ multiplex PCR; TCRdb has only the in-frame clones, and not every one. The sample lists some 180,000 clones; roughly 83% were seen once. The sample was peripheral blood. The receptor source for this set is a woman in her thirties or forties with COVID-19, enrolled during active disease.

The genes are TRBV10-1 and TRBJ1-2; D not certain. Germline assignment: CDR1 WNHNN and CDR2 SYGVQD (reference sequence). V lost 4 bases, J lost 0 bases, and 6 bases lay in between. The length of the CDR3 is 13 residues. The CDR3 is CASSGVANYGYTF. The CDR3 DNA reads TGCGCCAGCAGTGGAGTAGCTAACTATGGCTACACCTTC.

The chain uses TRBV10-1 and TRBJ2-1, with 8 bases identical to TRBD1. In germline, CDR1 is WNHNN, CDR2 SYGVQD (reference sequence). V shed 0 bases, J shed 4 bases, and the junction held 11 bases outside the gene matches. The CDR3 runs to 18 residues. The CDR3 protein is CASSESQPGQVGYNEQFF. CDR3 nucleotides: TGCGCCAGCAGTGAGTCCCAGCCGGGACAGGTGGGGTACAATGAGCAGTTCTTC.

V gene TRBV2 combines with J gene TRBJ2-3; no reliable D call. The CDR3 is 13 residues long. Germline lookup yields CDR1 SNHLY and CDR2 FYNNEI. Trimming removed 7 bases from V and 4 bases from J, with 12 bases in between. Written as DNA, the CDR3 is TGTGCCAGCAAGCTTAGTTTGCCAGATACGCAGTATTTT. Amino acids: CASKLSLPDTQYF. Looking up the rest from reference TRBV2 and TRBJ2-3 gives the full variable domain: EPEVTQTPSHQVTQMGQEVILRCVPISNHLYFYWYRQILGQKVEFLVSFYNNEISEKSEIFDDQFSVERPDGSNFTLKIRSTKLEDSAMYFCASKLSLPDTQYFGPGTRLTVL.

A few counts support this clone. CDR3 protein: CASSQDADYNEQFF. CDR3 nucleotide sequence: TGTGCCAGCAGCCAAGATGCGGACTACAATGAGCAGTTCTTC. The chain has TRBV4-2 and TRBJ2-1; D ambiguous. Germline CDR1 and CDR2: LGHNA and YNFKEQ. This CDR3 is 14 amino acids long. V was shortened by 0 bases and J by 3 bases, with 6 bases between the two germline ends.

The V and J genes are TRBV6-5 and TRBJ1-4; 8 bases agree with TRBD1. There are 15 residues in the CDR3. The ends lost 6 bases at V and 8 bases at J; junction bases unmatched: 11. Per germline, CDR1 MNHEY and CDR2 SVGAGI. The CDR3 protein is CASRPDRGRGEKLFF. DNA for the CDR3: TGTGCCAGCAGACCAGACAGGGGCCGAGGGGAAAAACTGTTTTTT.

The chain has TRBV3-1 (or the pseudogene TRBV3-2) and TRBJ2-6; 7 positions agree with TRBD1. This CDR3 is 19 amino acids long. The ends lost 1 base at V and 1 base at J; junction bases unmatched: 10. The germline V gene encodes CDR1 LGHDT and CDR2 YNNKEL (reference sequence). CDR3: CASSQVQGQVLSGANVLTF. DNA for the CDR3: TGTGCCAGCAGCCAAGTTCAAGGACAGGTTCTTTCTGGGGCCAACGTCCTGACTTTC.

The chain couples TRBV18 to TRBJ1-4; TRBD1 agrees at 7 bases. Germline values: CDR1 KGHSH, CDR2 LQKENI. After removal of 3 bases from V and 3 bases from J, the junction contained 7 bases not matched to a gene. The CDR3 sequence is 16 residues long. The CDR3 DNA reads TGTGCCAGCTCACCTCCAGGACAGGAATCTAATGAAAAACTGTTTTTT. Translation gives CASSPPGQESNEKLFF. Based on the CDR3 plus reference TRBV18 and TRBJ1-4, the full variable domain is NAGVMQNPRHLVRRRGQEARLRCSPMKGHSHVYWYRQLPEEGLKFMVYLQKENIIDESGMPKERFSAEFPKEGPSILRIQQVVRGDSAAYFCASSPPGQESNEKLFFGSGTQLSVL.

This clone came up a few times. The rearrangement links TRBV14 to TRBJ2-7; 14 positions match TRBD2. Germline CDR1 and CDR2: SGHDN and FVKESK. The CDR3 is 16 residues long. Trimming at V came to 5 bases and at J to 4 bases, leaving 7 bases not matched to a gene. CDR3 loop: CASSKGLAGGPYEQYF. As DNA, the CDR3 is TGTGCCAGCAGCAAAGGACTAGCGGGGGGACCATACGAGCAGTACTTC.

This sequence joins TRBV11-2 and TRBJ1-2; D gene uncertain. V lost 0 bases and J 8 bases, leaving 7 bases between the germline ends. This CDR3 contains 12 residues. Per the germline V gene, CDR1 is SGHAT and CDR2 is FQNNGV. The CDR3 protein is CASSLDAWGYTF. CDR3 DNA: TGTGCCAGCAGCTTAGATGCGTGGGGCTACACCTTC.

The genes are TRBV10-3 and TRBJ2-7; D uncertain. This CDR3 is built from 11 residues. V lost 11 bases and J lost 4, with 12 bases in between. Germline V gene data show CDR1 as ENHRY and CDR2 as SYGVKD. The CDR3 nucleotides are TGTGCCCCGAGGCCTAGGTACGAGCAGTACTTC. Its translation: CAPRPRYEQYF.

The chain has TRBV28 and TRBJ1-4; D remains ambiguous. The length of the CDR3 is 14 residues. Trimming left V 7 bases short and J 3 bases short, with 12 bases between. Germline lookup yields CDR1 MDHEN and CDR2 SYDVKM. CDR3 protein: CASTPGSANEKLFF. The CDR3 nucleotides are TGTGCCAGCACCCCCGGGTCGGCTAATGAAAAACTGTTTTTT. Full variable domain (remainder filled in from reference TRBV28 and TRBJ1-4): DVKVTQSSRYLVKRTGEKVFLECVQDMDHENMFWYRQDPGLGLRLIYFSYDVKMKEKGDIPEGYSVSREKKERFSLILESASTNQTSMYLCASTPGSANEKLFFGSGTQLSVL.

V gene TRBV9 combines with J gene TRBJ2-3; 12 bases line up with TRBD1. Trimming at V came to 3 bases and at J to 1 base, leaving 9 bases not matched to a gene. From germline, CDR1 is SGDLS and CDR2 YYNGEE. The CDR3 consists of 18 residues. The CDR3: CASSASGTGGARTDTQYF. The CDR3 DNA reads TGTGCCAGCAGCGCAAGCGGGACAGGGGGCGCTCGCACAGATACGCAGTATTTT.

The chain uses TRBV28 and TRBJ1-2; 10 bases agree with TRBD1. The CDR3 has 14 amino acids. Unmatched junction bases numbered 6, after V lost 5 bases and J lost 6 bases. Germline assignment: CDR1 MDHEN and CDR2 SYDVKM. CDR3 residues: CASSRPGQGDGYTF. The CDR3 DNA sequence: TGTGCCAGCAGTCGACCTGGACAGGGGGATGGCTACACCTTC.